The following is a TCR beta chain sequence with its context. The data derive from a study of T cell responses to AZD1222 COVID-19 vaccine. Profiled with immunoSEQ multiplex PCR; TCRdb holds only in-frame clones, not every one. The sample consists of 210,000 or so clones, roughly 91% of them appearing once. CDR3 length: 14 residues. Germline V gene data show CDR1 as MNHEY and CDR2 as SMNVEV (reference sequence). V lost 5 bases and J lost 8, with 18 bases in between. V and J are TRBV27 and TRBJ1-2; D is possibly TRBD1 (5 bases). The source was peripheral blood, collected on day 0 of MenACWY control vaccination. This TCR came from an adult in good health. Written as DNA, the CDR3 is TGTGCCAGCAGTCCCCGGGACGGGAAGCGAGGCTACACCTTC. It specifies CASSPRDGKRGYTF.